These 25 T cell receptor beta chains were sequenced from one sample in a study of blood T cells in healthy people across ages. The second PCR ran about 6 to 11 cycles with a sample-barcoded 5' primer and J-beta primers. A single record per CDR3 protein comes from TCRdb applying MiXCR to the 5' RACE reads. The sample carries over 500,000 distinct CDR3 sequences, about 26% recorded once. This sample also belongs to another study, concerning T cells of mothers and their children.

Sequenced material: blood. The receptors shown here come from a boy aged 2 to 10 in good health.

This clonotype was counted at least ten times. V and J are TRBV29-1 and TRBJ2-5, with TRBD2 matching over 10 bases. The CDR3 runs 15 residues. Germline CDR1 reads SQVTM; CDR2 reads ANQGSEA. V lost 0 bases, J lost 2 bases, and 3 bases stayed unmatched. The CDR3, as DNA: TGCAGCGTTGAAGACTCTAGCGGGAGACAAGAGACCCAGTACTTC. It specifies CSVEDSSGRQETQYF.

This chain uses TRBV4-1 with TRBJ2-5, with 8 bases lining up with TRBD2. The DNA end is a closer match to TRBJ2-1, so the J assignment may be wrong. CDR3 length: 15 amino acids. Germline V CDR1 and CDR2: MGHRA, YSYEKL. The CDR3 sequence: CASSPGLGASNEQFF. CDR3 in DNA: TGCGCCAGCAGCCCGGGACTAGGGGCCAGCAATGAGCAGTTCTTC.

Remarks on this clonotype: This could be a read error, since a much larger clone is one nucleotide away. This is likely a read error, given that the CDR3 carries no conserved phenylalanine or tryptophan at its end. The chain combines TRBV12-3 or TRBV12-4 with TRBJ1-4; no definite D call. The length of the CDR3 is 14 residues. V dropped 4 bases and J dropped 8 bases, with 14 bases sitting between them. CDR3 loop: CASSSPGAGEKLFS. The CDR3 DNA is TGTGCCAGCAGTTCCCCCGGCGCTGGAGAAAAACTGTTTTCT.

This chain joins TRBV20-1 and TRBJ2-1; 9 bases align to TRBD1. Per germline, CDR1 DFQATT and CDR2 SNEGSKA (reference sequence). The CDR3 is 14 residues long. V trimming: 8 bases; J trimming: 8 bases; junction bases outside the gene matches: 13. The CDR3 region is CSTIVPTGGDEQFF. The CDR3 nucleotides read TGCAGTACCATCGTCCCCACAGGGGGCGATGAGCAGTTCTTC.

This clonotype was observed a handful of times. This sequence joins TRBV7-6 and TRBJ1-1, with TRBD1 identical over 10 bases. V gave up 7 bases and J gave up 6 bases; unmatched junction bases: 8. The germline V gene encodes CDR1 SGHVS and CDR2 FNYEAQ. This CDR3 spans 14 amino acids. The CDR3 DNA is TGTGCCAGCAAGTTTACGGGACAGGGGTCTGAAGCTTTCTTT. It is translated as CASKFTGQGSEAFF.

This chain uses TRBV11-2 with TRBJ2-5; 10 positions match TRBD2. From germline, CDR1 is SGHAT and CDR2 FQNNGV. The trim removed 3 bases at V and 0 bases at J, leaving 1 base unmatched. CDR3 length: 15 amino acids. The CDR3 protein is CASSFSGRYQETQYF. The DNA for the CDR3 is TGTGCCAGCAGCTTTAGCGGGAGGTACCAAGAGACCCAGTACTTC.

This clonotype came up a few times. This may be a read error: a much more frequent sequence differs by one nucleotide. This chain uses TRBV14 with TRBJ2-3; possibly TRBD1 for D (6 bases). Germline V CDR1 and CDR2: SGHDN, FVKESK. The germline V and J ends were trimmed by 8 bases and 3 bases, with 15 bases remaining between them. The CDR3 totals 14 residues. The CDR3 loop is CASGPIQGTDTQYF. The CDR3 region has the DNA TGTGCCAGCGGCCCTATTCAGGGGACAGATACGCAGTATTTT. Supplemented by reference TRBV14 and TRBJ2-3, the full variable domain reads EAGVTQFPSHSVIEKGQTVTLRCDPISGHDNLYWYRRVMGKEIKFLLHFVKESKQDESGMPNNRFLAERTGGTYSTLKVQPAELEDSGVYFCASGPIQGTDTQYFGPGTRLTVL.

The chain recombines TRBV27 with TRBJ2-1; D is unclear. The CDR3 runs to 14 residues. Germline CDR1 MNHEY, CDR2 SMNVEV (reference sequence). V gave up 2 bases and J gave up 2 bases, with 7 bases separating them. This CDR3 is CASSLDNTYNEQFF. CDR3 nucleotides: TGTGCCAGCAGTTTAGATAACACCTACAATGAGCAGTTCTTC.

The table lists this clonotype with a few counts. The CDR3 sequence is CSARPDGLAKNIQYF. In DNA form, the CDR3 reads TGCAGTGCTAGACCGGACGGATTAGCCAAAAACATTCAGTACTTC. V usage is TRBV20-1 and J usage is TRBJ2-4; D is unclear. CDR1 DFQATT and CDR2 SNEGSKA come from the germline V gene (reference sequence). V dropped 2 bases and J dropped 0 bases, with 11 bases sitting between them. The CDR3 is made up of 15 amino acids.

This chain connects TRBV11-2 to TRBJ2-7, with TRBD1 matching 7 bases. The CDR3 loop spans 17 amino acids. Germline V lookup: CDR1 SGHAT, CDR2 FQNNGV. V lost 0 bases, J lost 2 bases, and 10 bases stayed unmatched. The CDR3 nucleotides read TGTGCCAGCAGCTTAGAGCGAGGACAGGAGAAAACCTACGAGCAGTACTTC. It encodes CASSLERGQEKTYEQYF.

Only one count was recorded for this clonotype. V is TRBV29-1 and J is TRBJ1-4; D gene ambiguous. The V gene's germline CDR1 is SQVTM and CDR2 ANQGSEA. The CDR3 is 15 amino acids. V lost 0 bases and J lost 4, with 12 bases in between. For the CDR3, the DNA is TGCAGCGTTGAAGATCTGGGTCAGAATAATGAAAAACTGTTTTTT. Protein product: CSVEDLGQNNEKLFF.

The chain combines TRBV29-1 with TRBJ2-1; 8 bases line up with TRBD1. Per germline, CDR1 SQVTM and CDR2 ANQGSEA. Trimming removed 5 bases from V and 5 bases from J; junction bases left unmatched: 8. The CDR3 loop spans 14 amino acids. The CDR3, as DNA: TGCAGCGTTCTTCCGGACAGGGTACACAATGAGCAGTTCTTC. Amino acid sequence: CSVLPDRVHNEQFF.

This clonotype showed up just a few times. The chain uses TRBV6-5 and TRBJ1-4, with 7 bases aligning to TRBD1. The trim removed 0 bases at V and 11 bases at J, leaving 3 bases unmatched. CDR3 length equals 13 residues. Germline V gene lookup returns CDR1 MNHEY and CDR2 SVGAGI. CDR3 residues: CASSYSTGYKLFF. CDR3 DNA: TGTGCCAGCAGTTACTCGACAGGGTATAAACTGTTTTTT.

In its sample, this clonotype was seen a few times. The rearrangement joins TRBV5-8 to TRBJ2-3, with TRBD2 identical over 10 bases. The CDR3 is 16 residues long. V was pared by 1 base and J by 3 bases, with 5 bases of the junction left unmatched. The germline V gene has CDR1 SGHTS and CDR2 YDEGEE. The CDR3 reads CASSLYQRGGTDTQYF. CDR3 coding DNA: TGTGCCAGCAGCTTGTATCAGCGGGGGGGGACAGATACGCAGTATTTT.

V usage is TRBV10-3 and J usage is TRBJ2-4; a weak D match, TRBD2 (5 bases). V was clipped by 6 bases and J by 6 bases, with 21 bases between them. Per the germline V gene, CDR1 is ENHRY and CDR2 is SYGVKD. This CDR3 has 16 residues. CDR3 sequence reads: CAISALSRGSGNIQYF. The CDR3 region has the DNA TGTGCCATCAGCGCTCTAAGTCGGGGATCAGGAAACATTCAGTACTTC.

The chain recombines TRBV7-9 with TRBJ2-2, with D tentatively TRBD2 (7 bases). The CDR3 covers 17 residues. The germline V gene has CDR1 SEHNR and CDR2 FQNEAQ (reference sequence). V lost 5 bases to trimming and J lost 7 bases, with 23 bases between them. CDR3 amino acids: CASSRLQGRDRRGELFF. The CDR3, as DNA: TGTGCCAGCAGCCGTCTTCAGGGGAGGGACCGACGCGGGGAGCTGTTTTTT. Variable domain in full (rest from reference TRBV7-9 and TRBJ2-2): DTGVSQNPRHKITKRGQNVTFRCDPISEHNRLYWYRQTLGQGPEFLTYFQNEAQLEKSRLLSDRFSAERPKGSFSTLEIQRTEQGDSAMYLCASSRLQGRDRRGELFFGEGSRLTVL.

There are a few counts of this clonotype. V gene TRBV12-3 or TRBV12-4 combines with J gene TRBJ2-2; D possibly uses TRBD1 or TRBD2 (5 bases each). The germline V and J ends were trimmed by 3 bases and 7 bases, with 6 bases remaining between them. There are 12 residues in the CDR3. The CDR3 spells CASSLGDGELFF. As DNA, the CDR3 is TGTGCCAGCAGTTTGGGGGACGGGGAGCTGTTTTTT.

This clonotype was counted only a few times. The chain uses TRBV12-3 or TRBV12-4 and TRBJ2-5; D is unresolved. The CDR3 has 13 residues. V dropped 5 bases and J dropped 5 bases, with 12 bases sitting between them. CDR3 in amino acids: CASSRAAPETQYF. The CDR3 DNA is TGTGCCAGCAGTCGGGCCGCTCCCGAGACCCAGTACTTC.

The V and J genes are TRBV10-3 and TRBJ2-1, with D possibly TRBD2 on 7 matching bases. The CDR3 consists of 14 residues. Trimming stripped 9 bases from V and 9 bases from J, with 21 bases between. CDR1 is ENHRY, CDR2 SYGVKD, per germline. The CDR3 DNA follows: TGTGCCATTAGGGGGAGGGATGGTCAGAGTGAGCAGTTCTTC. It is translated as CAIRGRDGQSEQFF.

Here the CDR3 reads CASSFKRTSEWGEQFF. In DNA form, the CDR3 reads TGTGCCAGCAGTTTTAAGAGAACTAGCGAATGGGGTGAGCAGTTCTTC. The chain employs TRBV27 and TRBJ2-1; TRBD2 matches 7 bases. V lost 3 bases to trimming and J lost 9 bases; unmatched junction nucleotides: 14. CDR3 length equals 16 residues. The V gene's germline CDR1 is MNHEY and CDR2 SMNVEV (reference sequence).

The chain joins TRBV7-2 to TRBJ2-1; no clear D. The better agreement between TRBJ2-7 and the DNA end casts doubt on the J call. Germline V CDR1 and CDR2: SGHTA, FQGNSA. The CDR3 runs to 14 residues. The CDR3 loop reads CASSLSRQGNEQYF. CDR3 DNA sequence: TGTGCCAGCAGCTTAAGTAGACAAGGAAACGAGCAGTACTTC.

The V gene is TRBV20-1, the J gene TRBJ2-3; D unclear. V was shortened by 0 bases and J by 5 bases, with 9 bases between the two germline ends. The CDR3 totals 13 residues. In germline, CDR1 is DFQATT, CDR2 SNEGSKA (reference sequence). The CDR3 DNA sequence: TGCAGTGCTAGAGAGGTCACCAGAGATACGCAGTATTTT. The encoded protein is CSAREVTRDTQYF.

This clonotype was counted only a few times. The chain is built from TRBV24-1 and TRBJ2-3, with D perhaps TRBD1 (6 bases). The CDR3 runs 13 residues. The V end was cut by 5 bases, the J end by 6 bases, with 11 bases between. CDR1 KGHDR and CDR2 SFDVKD come from the germline V gene. CDR3 DNA: TGTGCCACCAGTGGACCAGGGGAGGATACGCAGTATTTT. It specifies CATSGPGEDTQYF.

This clonotype was seen a few times. This chain links TRBV10-3 with TRBJ2-5; 10 bases are a match to TRBD1. The J segment lost 3 bases and the V segment lost 10 bases, leaving 8 bases of the junction unmatched. The CDR3 is 14 amino acids. Germline CDR1 and CDR2: ENHRY and SYGVKD. The CDR3 region is CATWGTGEEETQYF. CDR3 nucleotides: TGTGCCACCTGGGGGACAGGGGAAGAAGAGACCCAGTACTTC.

In its sample, this clonotype was seen a few times. V is TRBV18 and J is TRBJ1-1, with D possibly being TRBD1 (5 bases). The CDR3 is made up of 15 amino acids. CDR1 is KGHSH and CDR2 is LQKENI in the germline V gene. V dropped 5 bases and J dropped 1 base, with 14 bases sitting between them. Here the CDR3 DNA reads TGTGCCAGCTCATTCAAGAAACAGGAGAACACTGAAGCTTTCTTT. Protein: CASSFKKQENTEAFF.